These T cell receptor beta chains were read from a single sample in a study of beta chain features in type 1 diabetes. Generated by immunoSEQ multiplex PCR, the TCRdb table keeps only in-frame clones and is missing some. There are about 700,000 clones in the sample; under 15% occur only once, and approximately 0.022% lies in the top ten. The sequenced sample consisted of naive CD4+ T cells from blood. The receptors were gathered from a man aged 18 to 35 with type 1 diabetes. Each CDR3 is given with its conserved first and last residue. A D gene is named only where the DNA matches it firmly. Some rows mark clone size as missing; the rest say once, few, many or name a class of expanded clone.

clone size: few
CDR3 length: 16
V gene: TRBV30
D gene: -
J gene: TRBJ1-1
CDR3 protein: CAAVGPRRGGNTEAFF
CDR3 DNA: TGTGCCGCCGTAGGCCCCCGCAGGGGAGGGAACACTGAAGCTTTCTTT

clone size: -
CDR3 length: 15
V gene: TRBV6-5
D gene: -
J gene: TRBJ1-1
CDR3 protein: CASSYSGRSNTEAFF
CDR3 DNA: TGTGCCAGCAGTTACTCTGGGCGTTCGAACACTGAAGCTTTCTTT

clone size: few
CDR3 length: 14
V gene: TRBV5-6
D gene: TRBD1
J gene: TRBJ1-5
CDR3 protein: CASSFRGSDQPQHF
CDR3 DNA: TGTGCCAGCAGCTTCAGGGGGTCCGATCAGCCCCAGCATTTT

clone size: few
CDR3 length: 14
V gene: TRBV30
D gene: -
J gene: TRBJ2-3
CDR3 protein: CAWNRPVSTDTQYF
CDR3 DNA: TGTGCCTGGAACAGGCCCGTTAGCACAGATACGCAGTATTTT

clone size: -
CDR3 length: 17
V gene: TRBV5-1
D gene: -
J gene: TRBJ2-3
CDR3 protein: CASSNGRWPDSTDTQYF
CDR3 DNA: TGCGCCAGCAGCAATGGACGGTGGCCCGACTCCACAGATACGCAGTATTTT

clone size: -
CDR3 length: 12
V gene: TRBV2
D gene: -
J gene: TRBJ1-1
CDR3 protein: CASSEGGTEAFF
CDR3 DNA: TGTGCCAGCAGTGAGGGTGGGACTGAAGCTTTCTTT

clone size: few
CDR3 length: 14
V gene: TRBV30
D gene: -
J gene: TRBJ1-4
CDR3 protein: CACGGEPANEKLFF
CDR3 DNA: TGTGCCTGTGGGGGGGAACCGGCTAATGAAAAACTGTTTTTT

clone size: -
CDR3 length: 14
V gene: TRBV14
D gene: -
J gene: TRBJ1-1
CDR3 protein: CASTRGAPRTEAFF
CDR3 DNA: TGTGCCAGCACCCGAGGGGCCCCGCGGACTGAAGCTTTCTTT

clone size: few
CDR3 length: 13
V gene: TRBV7-3
D gene: TRBD1
J gene: TRBJ1-1
CDR3 protein: CASSGTVNTEAFF
CDR3 DNA: TGTGCCAGCAGTGGGACAGTGAACACTGAAGCTTTCTTT

clone size: few
CDR3 length: 14
V gene: TRBV7-9
D gene: -
J gene: TRBJ1-1
CDR3 protein: CASSPDTMNTEAFF
CDR3 DNA: TGTGCCAGCAGCCCCGACACGATGAACACTGAAGCTTTCTTT

clone size: -
CDR3 length: 14
V gene: TRBV5-1
D gene: TRBD1
J gene: TRBJ1-1
CDR3 protein: CASSGTGSNTEAFF
CDR3 DNA: TGCGCCAGCAGCGGGACAGGATCTAACACTGAAGCTTTCTTT

clone size: -
CDR3 length: 13
V gene: TRBV30
D gene: -
J gene: TRBJ2-2
CDR3 protein: CAWSVNSAGELFF
CDR3 DNA: TGTGCCTGGAGTGTAAATAGTGCCGGGGAGCTGTTTTTT

clone size: few
CDR3 length: 11
V gene: TRBV28
D gene: -
J gene: TRBJ2-1
CDR3 protein: CASSRYNEQFF
CDR3 DNA: TGTGCCAGCAGCAGATACAATGAGCAGTTCTTC

clone size: few
CDR3 length: 14
V gene: TRBV2
D gene: -
J gene: TRBJ2-2
CDR3 protein: CASSRQSNTGELFF
CDR3 DNA: TGTGCCAGCAGTAGACAGTCCAACACCGGGGAGCTGTTTTTT

clone size: -
CDR3 length: 12
V gene: TRBV28
D gene: -
J gene: TRBJ2-4
CDR3 protein: CASSFPGNIQYF
CDR3 DNA: TGTGCCAGCAGTTTTCCCGGAAACATTCAGTACTTC

clone size: few
CDR3 length: 14
V gene: TRBV14
D gene: -
J gene: TRBJ1-2
CDR3 protein: CASSQGGSGDGYTF
CDR3 DNA: TGTGCCAGCAGCCAAGGCGGGAGCGGGGATGGCTACACCTTC

clone size: -
CDR3 length: 12
V gene: TRBV2
D gene: TRBD1
J gene: TRBJ2-1
CDR3 protein: CASKPTGTEQFF
CDR3 DNA: TGTGCCAGCAAACCGACAGGGACTGAGCAGTTCTTC

clone size: -
CDR3 length: 18
V gene: TRBV7-9
D gene: TRBD1
J gene: TRBJ1-4
CDR3 protein: CASSLAGDTSFGGTGLFF
CDR3 DNA: TGTGCCAGCAGCTTAGCGGGGGATACCAGCTTCGGAGGGACAGGACTGTTTTTT

clone size: -
CDR3 length: 17
V gene: TRBV11-3
D gene: TRBD2
J gene: TRBJ2-3
CDR3 protein: CASSLGTSGDSTDTQYF
CDR3 DNA: TGTGCCAGCAGCTTAGGGACTAGCGGGGACTCCACAGATACGCAGTATTTT

clone size: once
CDR3 length: 15
V gene: TRBV27
D gene: TRBD1
J gene: TRBJ2-3
CDR3 protein: CASSFGQGAADTQYF
CDR3 DNA: TGTGCCAGCAGTTTCGGACAGGGGGCAGCAGATACGCAGTATTTT

clone size: few
CDR3 length: 15
V gene: TRBV5-4
D gene: TRBD1
J gene: TRBJ2-1
CDR3 protein: CASSPGQGVGNEQFF
CDR3 DNA: TGTGCCAGCAGCCCGGGACAGGGGGTTGGAAATGAGCAGTTCTTC

clone size: few
CDR3 length: 13
V gene: TRBV4-1
D gene: -
J gene: TRBJ1-2
CDR3 protein: CASRPSPGVDYTF
CDR3 DNA: TGCGCCAGCAGACCCTCGCCGGGGGTTGACTACACCTTC

clone size: few
CDR3 length: 13
V gene: TRBV30
D gene: -
J gene: TRBJ2-3
CDR3 protein: CAWSVGVPDTQYF
CDR3 DNA: TGTGCCTGGAGTGTAGGAGTTCCAGATACGCAGTATTTT

clone size: few
CDR3 length: 11
V gene: TRBV25-1
D gene: -
J gene: TRBJ2-7
CDR3 protein: CASSLSYEQYF
CDR3 DNA: TGTGCCAGCAGTCTTTCCTACGAGCAGTACTTC

clone size: few
CDR3 length: 14
V gene: TRBV27
D gene: TRBD2
J gene: TRBJ2-7
CDR3 protein: CASSLAGRSYEQYF
CDR3 DNA: TGTGCCAGCAGCCTAGCGGGGCGCTCCTACGAGCAGTACTTC

clone size: few
CDR3 length: 15
V gene: TRBV5-8
D gene: -
J gene: TRBJ2-1
CDR3 protein: CASSLEGELINEQFF
CDR3 DNA: TGTGCCAGCAGCTTGGAAGGGGAATTAATCAATGAGCAGTTCTTC

clone size: few
CDR3 length: 11
V gene: TRBV29-1
D gene: -
J gene: TRBJ2-2
CDR3 protein: CSVRVAGELFF
CDR3 DNA: TGCAGCGTACGTGTGGCCGGGGAGCTGTTTTTT

clone size: -
CDR3 length: 14
V gene: TRBV4-1
D gene: -
J gene: TRBJ2-7
CDR3 protein: CASSQVGQTYEQYF
CDR3 DNA: TGCGCCAGCAGCCAAGTGGGGCAGACCTACGAGCAGTACTTC

clone size: few
CDR3 length: 16
V gene: TRBV7-2
D gene: TRBD1
J gene: TRBJ2-2
CDR3 protein: CASSVDRGRSTGELFF
CDR3 DNA: TGTGCCAGCAGCGTAGACAGGGGTCGAAGTACCGGGGAGCTGTTTTTT

clone size: -
CDR3 length: 15
V gene: TRBV7-7
D gene: TRBD2
J gene: TRBJ2-7
CDR3 protein: CASSLALGGANEQYF
CDR3 DNA: TGTGCTAGCAGCTTAGCTCTCGGGGGGGCCAACGAGCAGTACTTC

clone size: -
CDR3 length: 17
V gene: TRBV9
D gene: -
J gene: TRBJ1-3
CDR3 protein: CASSPRSSTLTRNTIYF
CDR3 DNA: TGTGCCAGCAGCCCCAGAAGCAGTACACTGACCCGGAACACCATATATTTT

clone size: -
CDR3 length: 15
V gene: TRBV5-1
D gene: -
J gene: TRBJ2-1
CDR3 protein: CASSPDEQGYNEQFF
CDR3 DNA: TGCGCCAGCAGCCCGGATGAACAGGGTTACAATGAGCAGTTCTTC

clone size: few
CDR3 length: 12
V gene: TRBV7-9
D gene: -
J gene: TRBJ1-1
CDR3 protein: CASGQGGTEAFF
CDR3 DNA: TGTGCCAGCGGTCAGGGTGGGACTGAAGCTTTCTTT

clone size: -
CDR3 length: 14
V gene: TRBV9
D gene: -
J gene: TRBJ2-1
CDR3 protein: CASSARLGSNEQFF
CDR3 DNA: TGTGCCAGCAGCGCCAGGTTGGGGAGCAATGAGCAGTTCTTC

clone size: few
CDR3 length: 14
V gene: TRBV6-5
D gene: TRBD2
J gene: TRBJ2-7
CDR3 protein: CASSYRGGPYEQYF
CDR3 DNA: TGTGCCAGCAGTTACCGGGGGGGGCCCTACGAGCAGTACTTC

clone size: few
CDR3 length: 15
V gene: TRBV6-5
D gene: -
J gene: TRBJ1-1
CDR3 protein: CASSYSLFFNTEAFF
CDR3 DNA: TGTGCCAGCAGTTACTCCCTATTTTTCAACACTGAAGCTTTCTTT

clone size: few
CDR3 length: 12
V gene: TRBV30
D gene: -
J gene: TRBJ1-2
CDR3 protein: CAWSVGGPGYTF
CDR3 DNA: TGTGCCTGGAGTGTCGGTGGGCCGGGCTACACCTTC

clone size: -
CDR3 length: 15
V gene: TRBV10-3
D gene: TRBD2
J gene: TRBJ2-7
CDR3 protein: CAIRELAGGTYEQYF
CDR3 DNA: TGTGCCATCAGGGAACTAGCGGGGGGTACATACGAGCAGTACTTC

clone size: -
CDR3 length: 14
V gene: TRBV7-9
D gene: -
J gene: TRBJ1-1
CDR3 protein: CASSLNQGSTEAFF
CDR3 DNA: TGTGCCAGCAGCCTGAACCAGGGTTCTACTGAAGCTTTCTTT

clone size: once
CDR3 length: 15
V gene: TRBV30
D gene: -
J gene: TRBJ1-5
CDR3 protein: CAWRWAGSTNQPQHF
CDR3 DNA: TGTGCCTGGAGATGGGCAGGGTCTACTAATCAGCCCCAGCATTTT

clone size: -
CDR3 length: 13
V gene: TRBV29-1
D gene: -
J gene: TRBJ2-1
CDR3 protein: CSVEKPLADGQFF
CDR3 DNA: TGCAGCGTTGAGAAGCCACTAGCTGATGGGCAGTTCTTC

clone size: few
CDR3 length: 11
V gene: TRBV30
D gene: -
J gene: TRBJ2-1
CDR3 protein: CAWSLGHEQFF
CDR3 DNA: TGTGCCTGGAGCCTAGGTCATGAGCAGTTCTTC

clone size: many
CDR3 length: 14
V gene: TRBV28
D gene: -
J gene: TRBJ2-1
CDR3 protein: CASRPTGLGNEQFF
CDR3 DNA: TGTGCCAGCAGACCCACAGGGCTGGGCAATGAGCAGTTCTTC

clone size: -
CDR3 length: 13
V gene: TRBV11-1
D gene: -
J gene: TRBJ2-5
CDR3 protein: CASSLGQRETQYF
CDR3 DNA: TGTGCCAGCAGCTTAGGGCAGAGAGAGACCCAGTACTTC

clone size: -
CDR3 length: 12
V gene: TRBV2
D gene: -
J gene: TRBJ2-2
CDR3 protein: CASGRVTGELFF
CDR3 DNA: TGTGCCAGTGGAAGGGTGACCGGGGAGCTGTTTTTT

clone size: -
CDR3 length: 15
V gene: TRBV27
D gene: TRBD1
J gene: TRBJ2-7
CDR3 protein: CASSLTGDELSEQYF
CDR3 DNA: TGTGCCAGCAGTCTGACAGGGGATGAACTAAGCGAGCAGTACTTC

clone size: -
CDR3 length: 16
V gene: TRBV11-2
D gene: -
J gene: TRBJ1-3
CDR3 protein: CASSAGTPLSGNTIYF
CDR3 DNA: TGTGCCAGCAGCGCCGGGACTCCCCTCTCTGGAAACACCATATATTTT

clone size: few
CDR3 length: 13
V gene: TRBV28
D gene: TRBD1
J gene: TRBJ2-1
CDR3 protein: CASSLTGGNEQFF
CDR3 DNA: TGTGCCAGCAGCCTAACAGGGGGAAATGAGCAGTTCTTC

clone size: -
CDR3 length: 15
V gene: TRBV7-9
D gene: TRBD1
J gene: TRBJ1-6
CDR3 protein: CASSLLGQGASPLHF
CDR3 DNA: TGTGCCAGCAGCCTGCTGGGACAGGGGGCTTCACCCCTCCACTTT

clone size: -
CDR3 length: 13
V gene: TRBV6-1
D gene: -
J gene: TRBJ2-5
CDR3 protein: CASSETRGETQYF
CDR3 DNA: TGTGCCAGCAGTGAGACTCGAGGGGAGACCCAGTACTTC

clone size: -
CDR3 length: 17
V gene: TRBV10-1
D gene: -
J gene: TRBJ2-3
CDR3 protein: CASSESRAYSATDTQYF
CDR3 DNA: TGCGCCAGCAGTGAGTCTAGAGCGTACTCGGCCACAGATACGCAGTATTTT

clone size: few
CDR3 length: 16
V gene: TRBV4-1
D gene: -
J gene: TRBJ1-2
CDR3 protein: CASSRESGGGNYGYTF
CDR3 DNA: TGCGCCAGCAGCCGCGAATCGGGGGGAGGCAACTATGGCTACACCTTC

clone size: -
CDR3 length: 13
V gene: TRBV19
D gene: -
J gene: TRBJ1-1
CDR3 protein: CASTGAWDTEAFF
CDR3 DNA: TGTGCCAGTACAGGGGCTTGGGACACTGAAGCTTTCTTT

clone size: -
CDR3 length: 14
V gene: TRBV28
D gene: -
J gene: TRBJ1-4
CDR3 protein: CASSSGQEGEKLFF
CDR3 DNA: TGTGCCAGCAGTTCGGGACAAGAGGGCGAAAAACTGTTTTTT

clone size: -
CDR3 length: 12
V gene: TRBV11-3
D gene: -
J gene: TRBJ2-3
CDR3 protein: CASSGVADTQYF
CDR3 DNA: TGTGCCAGCAGCGGCGTGGCAGATACGCAGTATTTT

clone size: few
CDR3 length: 14
V gene: TRBV6-6
D gene: TRBD1
J gene: TRBJ1-2
CDR3 protein: CASTSTGGRDGYTF
CDR3 DNA: TGTGCCAGCACTTCGACAGGGGGCCGGGATGGCTACACCTTC

clone size: -
CDR3 length: 14
V gene: TRBV7-8
D gene: -
J gene: TRBJ2-6
CDR3 protein: CATTDSSGANVLTF
CDR3 DNA: TGTGCCACCACTGACAGCTCTGGGGCCAACGTCCTGACTTTC

clone size: few
CDR3 length: 12
V gene: TRBV7-9
D gene: -
J gene: TRBJ2-3
CDR3 protein: CASSEFTDTQYF
CDR3 DNA: TGTGCCAGCAGCGAATTCACAGATACGCAGTATTTT

clone size: -
CDR3 length: 15
V gene: TRBV28
D gene: -
J gene: TRBJ2-2
CDR3 protein: CASGLRQGLTGELFF
CDR3 DNA: TGTGCCAGCGGACTCCGACAGGGACTCACCGGGGAGCTGTTTTTT